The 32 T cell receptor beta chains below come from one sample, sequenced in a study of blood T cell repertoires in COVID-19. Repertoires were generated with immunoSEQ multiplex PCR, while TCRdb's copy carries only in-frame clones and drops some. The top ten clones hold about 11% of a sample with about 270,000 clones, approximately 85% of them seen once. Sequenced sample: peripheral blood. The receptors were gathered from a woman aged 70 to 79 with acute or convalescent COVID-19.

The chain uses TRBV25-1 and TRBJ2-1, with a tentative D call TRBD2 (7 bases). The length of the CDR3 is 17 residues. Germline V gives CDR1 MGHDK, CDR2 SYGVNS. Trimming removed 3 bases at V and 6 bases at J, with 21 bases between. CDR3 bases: TGTGCCAGCAGTGATCATCGAGGGAGGGGGGGCGGCAATGAGCAGTTCTTC. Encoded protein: CASSDHRGRGGGNEQFF.

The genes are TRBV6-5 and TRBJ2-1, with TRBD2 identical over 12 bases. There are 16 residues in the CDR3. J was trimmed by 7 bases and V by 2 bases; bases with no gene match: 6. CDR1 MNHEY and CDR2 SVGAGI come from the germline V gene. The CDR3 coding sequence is TGTGCCAGCAGTTACCGCTGGACTAGCGGGGCAAATGAGCAGTTCTTC. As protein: CASSYRWTSGANEQFF.

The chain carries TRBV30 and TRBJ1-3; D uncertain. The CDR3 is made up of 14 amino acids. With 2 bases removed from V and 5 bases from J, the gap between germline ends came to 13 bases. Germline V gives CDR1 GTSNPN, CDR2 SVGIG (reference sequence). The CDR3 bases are TGTGCCTGGAGTCCCCGTCAGTCGCGAAACACCATATATTTT. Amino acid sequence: CAWSPRQSRNTIYF.

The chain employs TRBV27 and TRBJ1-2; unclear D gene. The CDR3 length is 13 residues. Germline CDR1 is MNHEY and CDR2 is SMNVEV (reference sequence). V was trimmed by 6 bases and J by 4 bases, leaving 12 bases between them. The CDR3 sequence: CASRVAVGYGYTF. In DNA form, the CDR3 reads TGTGCCAGCAGGGTAGCGGTTGGCTATGGCTACACCTTC.

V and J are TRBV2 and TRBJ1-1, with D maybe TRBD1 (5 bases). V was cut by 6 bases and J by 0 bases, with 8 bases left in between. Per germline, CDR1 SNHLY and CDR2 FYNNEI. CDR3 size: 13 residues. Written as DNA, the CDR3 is TGTGCCAGCAGGACAGAGATGAACACTGAAGCTTTCTTT. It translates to CASRTEMNTEAFF. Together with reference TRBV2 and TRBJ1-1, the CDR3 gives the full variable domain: EPEVTQTPSHQVTQMGQEVILRCVPISNHLYFYWYRQILGQKVEFLVSFYNNEISEKSEIFDDQFSVERPDGSNFTLKIRSTKLEDSAMYFCASRTEMNTEAFFGQGTRLTVV.

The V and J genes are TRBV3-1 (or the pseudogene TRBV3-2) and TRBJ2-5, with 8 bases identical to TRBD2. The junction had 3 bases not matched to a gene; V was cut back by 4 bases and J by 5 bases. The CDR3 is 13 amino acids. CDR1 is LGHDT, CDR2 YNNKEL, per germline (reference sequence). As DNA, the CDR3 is TGTGCCAGCAGCCCCCGACTAGCGGAGACCCAGTACTTC. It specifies CASSPRLAETQYF.

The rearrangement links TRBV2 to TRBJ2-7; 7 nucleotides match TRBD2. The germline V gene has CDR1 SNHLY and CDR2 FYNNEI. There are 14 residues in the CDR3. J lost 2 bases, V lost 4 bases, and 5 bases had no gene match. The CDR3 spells CASSVSSGTYEQYF. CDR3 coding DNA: TGTGCCAGCAGTGTGTCTAGCGGAACCTACGAGCAGTACTTC.

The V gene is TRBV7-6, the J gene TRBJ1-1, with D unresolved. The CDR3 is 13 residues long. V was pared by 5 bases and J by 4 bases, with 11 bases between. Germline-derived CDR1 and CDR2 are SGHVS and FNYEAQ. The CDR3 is CASSRQEVTEAFF. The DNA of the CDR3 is TGTGCCAGCAGCCGGCAGGAGGTCACTGAAGCTTTCTTT.

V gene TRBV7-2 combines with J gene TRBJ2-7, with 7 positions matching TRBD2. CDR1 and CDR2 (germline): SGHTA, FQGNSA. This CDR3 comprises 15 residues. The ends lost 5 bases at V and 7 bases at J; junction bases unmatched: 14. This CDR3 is CASSPTGTTHGEQYF. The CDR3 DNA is TGTGCCAGCAGCCCTACCGGGACTACTCACGGGGAGCAGTACTTC. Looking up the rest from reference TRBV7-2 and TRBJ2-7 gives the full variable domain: GAGVSQSPSNKVTEKGKDVELRCDPISGHTALYWYRQSLGQGLEFLIYFQGNSAPDKSGLPSDRFSAERTGGSVSTLTIQRTQQEDSAVYLCASSPTGTTHGEQYFGPGTRLTVT.

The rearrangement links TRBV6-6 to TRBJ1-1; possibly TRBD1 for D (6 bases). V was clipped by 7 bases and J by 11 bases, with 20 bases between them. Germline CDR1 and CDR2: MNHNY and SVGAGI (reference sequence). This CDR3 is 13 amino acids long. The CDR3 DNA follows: TGTGCCAGCACCCCCGGGGGGCCCCTTGTGGCTTTCTTT. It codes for CASTPGGPLVAFF.

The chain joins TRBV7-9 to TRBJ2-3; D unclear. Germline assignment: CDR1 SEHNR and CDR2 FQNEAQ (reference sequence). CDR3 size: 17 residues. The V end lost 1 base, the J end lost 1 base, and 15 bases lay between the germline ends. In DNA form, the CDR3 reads TGTGCCAGCAGCTTAGTAGGTGACCGCCGGGGCACAGATACGCAGTATTTT. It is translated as CASSLVGDRRGTDTQYF.

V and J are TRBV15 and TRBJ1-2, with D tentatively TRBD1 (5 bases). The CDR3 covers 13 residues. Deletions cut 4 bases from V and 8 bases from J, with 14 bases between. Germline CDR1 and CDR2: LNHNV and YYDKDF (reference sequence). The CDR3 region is CATSKGGGDGYTF. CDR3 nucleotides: TGTGCCACCAGCAAAGGCGGCGGGGACGGCTACACCTTC. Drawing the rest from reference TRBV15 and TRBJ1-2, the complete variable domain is DAMVIQNPRYQVTQFGKPVTLSCSQTLNHNVMYWYQQKSSQAPKLLFHYYDKDFNNEADTPDNFQSRRPNTSFCFLDIRSPGLGDTAMYLCATSKGGGDGYTFGSGTRLTVV.

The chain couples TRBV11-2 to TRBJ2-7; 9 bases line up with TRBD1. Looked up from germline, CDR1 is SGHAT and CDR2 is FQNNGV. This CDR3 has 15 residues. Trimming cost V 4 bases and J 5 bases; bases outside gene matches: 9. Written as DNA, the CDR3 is TGTGCCAGCAGCTCCACAGGGGGCGGGGTCCACGAGCAGTACTTC. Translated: CASSSTGGGVHEQYF.

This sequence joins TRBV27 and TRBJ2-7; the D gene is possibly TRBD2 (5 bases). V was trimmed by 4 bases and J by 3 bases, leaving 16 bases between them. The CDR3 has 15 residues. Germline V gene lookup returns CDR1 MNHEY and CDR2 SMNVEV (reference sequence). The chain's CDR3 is CASSSQRSDYYEQYF. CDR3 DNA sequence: TGTGCCAGCAGTTCCCAAAGGTCTGACTACTACGAGCAGTACTTC.

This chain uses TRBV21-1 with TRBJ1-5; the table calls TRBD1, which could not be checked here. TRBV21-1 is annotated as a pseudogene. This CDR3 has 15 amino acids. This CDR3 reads CASSNQDRDNQPQHF. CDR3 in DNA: TGTGCCAGCAGCAACCAGGACAGGGACAATCAGCCCCAGCATTTT.

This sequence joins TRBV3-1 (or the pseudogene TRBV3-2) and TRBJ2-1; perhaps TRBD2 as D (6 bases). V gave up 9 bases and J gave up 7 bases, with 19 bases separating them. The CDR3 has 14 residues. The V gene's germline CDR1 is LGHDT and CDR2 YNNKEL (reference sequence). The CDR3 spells CAREDSRGRNEQFF. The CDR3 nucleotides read TGTGCCAGAGAGGACTCCAGAGGGAGGAATGAGCAGTTCTTC.

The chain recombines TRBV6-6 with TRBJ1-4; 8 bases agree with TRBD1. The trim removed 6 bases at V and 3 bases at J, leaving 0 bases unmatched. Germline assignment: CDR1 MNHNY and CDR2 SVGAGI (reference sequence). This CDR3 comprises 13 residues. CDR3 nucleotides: TGTGCCAGCAGGGGACAGGCTAATGAAAAACTGTTTTTT. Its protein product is CASRGQANEKLFF.

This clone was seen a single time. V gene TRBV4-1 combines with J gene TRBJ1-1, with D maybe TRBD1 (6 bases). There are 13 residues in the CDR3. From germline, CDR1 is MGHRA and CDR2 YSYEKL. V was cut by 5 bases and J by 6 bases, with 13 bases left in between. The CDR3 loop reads CASSRAGAAEAFF. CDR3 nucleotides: TGCGCCAGCAGCAGGGCAGGGGCGGCTGAAGCTTTCTTT.

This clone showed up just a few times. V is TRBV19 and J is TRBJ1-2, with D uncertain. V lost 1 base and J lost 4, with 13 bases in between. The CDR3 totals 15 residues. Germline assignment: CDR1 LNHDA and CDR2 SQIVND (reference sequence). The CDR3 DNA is TGTGCCAGTAGTATAGGATGGAAGACGGGCTATGGCTACACCTTC. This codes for CASSIGWKTGYGYTF.

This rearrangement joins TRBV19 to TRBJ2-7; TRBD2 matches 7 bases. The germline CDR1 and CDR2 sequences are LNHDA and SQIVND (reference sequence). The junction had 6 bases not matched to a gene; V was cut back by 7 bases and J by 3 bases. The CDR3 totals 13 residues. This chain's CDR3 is CASTSGDGYEQYF. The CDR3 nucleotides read TGTGCCAGTACCAGCGGGGACGGCTACGAGCAGTACTTC.

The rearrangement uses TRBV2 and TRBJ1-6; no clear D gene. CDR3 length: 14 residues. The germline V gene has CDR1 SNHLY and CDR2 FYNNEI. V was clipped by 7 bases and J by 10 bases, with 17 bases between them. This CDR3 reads CASMAGTASSPLHF. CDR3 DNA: TGTGCCAGCATGGCGGGAACAGCAAGCTCACCCCTCCACTTT. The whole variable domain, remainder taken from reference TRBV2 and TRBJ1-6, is EPEVTQTPSHQVTQMGQEVILRCVPISNHLYFYWYRQILGQKVEFLVSFYNNEISEKSEIFDDQFSVERPDGSNFTLKIRSTKLEDSAMYFCASMAGTASSPLHFGNGTRLTVT.

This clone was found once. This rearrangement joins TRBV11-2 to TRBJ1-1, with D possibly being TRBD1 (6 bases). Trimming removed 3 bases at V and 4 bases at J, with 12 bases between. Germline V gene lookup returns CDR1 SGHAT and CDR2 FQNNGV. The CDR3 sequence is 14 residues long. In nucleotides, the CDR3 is TGTGCCAGCAGCTTCCCAGGGGTGGCCACTGAAGCTTTCTTT. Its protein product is CASSFPGVATEAFF.

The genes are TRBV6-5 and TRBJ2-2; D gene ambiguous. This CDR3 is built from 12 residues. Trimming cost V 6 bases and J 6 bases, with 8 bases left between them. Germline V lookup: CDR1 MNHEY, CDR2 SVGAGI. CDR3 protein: CASRESAGELFF. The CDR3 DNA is TGTGCCAGCAGGGAGTCCGCCGGGGAGCTGTTTTTT.

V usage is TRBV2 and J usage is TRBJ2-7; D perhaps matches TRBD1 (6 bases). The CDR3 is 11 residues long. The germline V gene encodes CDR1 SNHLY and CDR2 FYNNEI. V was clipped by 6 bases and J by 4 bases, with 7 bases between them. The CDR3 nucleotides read TGTGCCAGCAGCACAGGGTACGAGCAGTACTTC. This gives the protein CASSTGYEQYF. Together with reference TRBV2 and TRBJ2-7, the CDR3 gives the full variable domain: EPEVTQTPSHQVTQMGQEVILRCVPISNHLYFYWYRQILGQKVEFLVSFYNNEISEKSEIFDDQFSVERPDGSNFTLKIRSTKLEDSAMYFCASSTGYEQYFGPGTRLTVT.

The CDR3 sequence: CASGYGGNSQETQYF. The CDR3 bases are TGCGCCAGCGGCTACGGGGGAAATTCCCAAGAGACCCAGTACTTC. The rearrangement joins TRBV5-1 to TRBJ2-5; weak D call: TRBD2 (6 bases). Trimming stripped 7 bases from V and 1 base from J, with 17 bases between. CDR3 length: 15 amino acids. Germline CDR1 and CDR2: SGHRS and YFSETQ.

CDR3 nucleotides: TGTGCCACCACGGGGGTCCGCACAGATACGCAGTATTTT. Its protein product is CATTGVRTDTQYF. The chain uses TRBV3-1 (or the pseudogene TRBV3-2) and TRBJ2-3, with TRBD2 as a possible D gene (6 bases). CDR1 is LGHDT, CDR2 YNNKEL, per germline (reference sequence). Trimming removed 10 bases at V and 1 base at J, with 12 bases between. This CDR3 is built from 13 residues.

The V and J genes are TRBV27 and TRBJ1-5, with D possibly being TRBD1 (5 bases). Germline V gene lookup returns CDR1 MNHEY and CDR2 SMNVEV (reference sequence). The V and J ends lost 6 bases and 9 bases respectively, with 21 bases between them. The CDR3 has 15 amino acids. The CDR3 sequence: CASSVISRGRGPQHF. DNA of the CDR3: TGTGCCAGCAGCGTCATTAGTAGGGGCCGTGGGCCCCAGCATTTT.

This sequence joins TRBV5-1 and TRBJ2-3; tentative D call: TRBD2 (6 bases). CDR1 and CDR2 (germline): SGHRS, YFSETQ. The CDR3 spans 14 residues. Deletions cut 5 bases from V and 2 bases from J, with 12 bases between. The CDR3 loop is CASRLAWATDTQYF. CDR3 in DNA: TGCGCCAGCAGGCTAGCGTGGGCCACAGATACGCAGTATTTT.

The CDR3 region has the DNA TGCGCCAGCAGCCGCCTGCCTGCCTGGCCCTACGAGCAGTACTTC. This gives the protein CASSRLPAWPYEQYF. V and J are TRBV4-1 and TRBJ2-7; D is uncertain. V lost 4 bases and J 2 bases, leaving 15 bases between the germline ends. The CDR3 is 15 residues long. The germline gives CDR1 MGHRA, CDR2 YSYEKL.

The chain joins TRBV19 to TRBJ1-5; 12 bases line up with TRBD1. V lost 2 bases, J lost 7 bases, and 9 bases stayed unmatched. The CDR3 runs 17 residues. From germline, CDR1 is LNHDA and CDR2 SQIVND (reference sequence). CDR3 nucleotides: TGTGCCAGTAGTATAAGGGGGACAGGGGGCGCGGGGCAGCCCCAGCATTTT. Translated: CASSIRGTGGAGQPQHF.

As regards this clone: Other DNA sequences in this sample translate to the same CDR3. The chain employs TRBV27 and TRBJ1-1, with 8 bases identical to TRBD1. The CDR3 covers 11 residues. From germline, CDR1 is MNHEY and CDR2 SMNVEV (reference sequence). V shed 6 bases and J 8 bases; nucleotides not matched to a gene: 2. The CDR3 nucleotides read TGTGCCAGCAGGAGACAGGGGGAAGCTTTCTTT. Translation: CASRRQGEAFF.

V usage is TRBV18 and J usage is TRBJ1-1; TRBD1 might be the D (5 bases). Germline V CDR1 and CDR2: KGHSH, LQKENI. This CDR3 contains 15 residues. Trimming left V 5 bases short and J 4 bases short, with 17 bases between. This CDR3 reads CASSVTSGKATEAFF. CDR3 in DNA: TGTGCCAGCTCAGTAACCTCAGGGAAGGCCACTGAAGCTTTCTTT. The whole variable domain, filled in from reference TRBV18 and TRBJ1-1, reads NAGVMQNPRHLVRRRGQEARLRCSPMKGHSHVYWYRQLPEEGLKFMVYLQKENIIDESGMPKERFSAEFPKEGPSILRIQQVVRGDSAAYFCASSVTSGKATEAFFGQGTRLTVV.